The clone carrying this T cell receptor (beta chain) was detected a few times. Its specificity is not known. The record originates from a study of response to subunit inactivated influenza vaccine. Broader study findings: Authors suggested that a seasonal influenza vaccination recruits few new T cells each time.

Per the germline V gene, CDR1 is PRHDT and CDR2 is FYEKMQ (reference sequence). The CDR3 has 16 amino acids. Germline trimming cut 5 bases from V and 3 bases from J; bases unmatched to any gene: 8. In TCRdb, the RT-PCR reads were re-called with MiXCR into one record per CDR3 protein. The sample holds approximately 170,000 distinct CDR3 sequences, about 12% seen once. These data are also associated with another study on T cells expressing NK-cell markers. That paper states: Beta-chain TCR cDNA was generated via 5'RACE template switching with UMIs. Sorted CD3+CD56+NKG2C+, CD3+CD56+NKG2C- and CD3+CD56-NKG2C+ T cells provided the TCR beta repertoires.

This TCR was sampled from a man aged 50-59 years who received an inactivated influenza vaccine. The sequenced sample was CD8+ T cells sorted from PBMCs, obtained roughly 12 days after vaccination. The chain is built from TRBV13 and TRBJ2-7; 12 positions match TRBD2. CDR3 coding DNA: TGTGCCAGCAGCGGCTCTTGGACTAGCGGGGTCTACGAGCAGTACTTC. This gives the protein CASSGSWTSGVYEQYF.